This T cell receptor (beta chain) emerged from a study of beta chain features in type 1 diabetes. This clone has only a few counts. No antigen is known for it. cDNA synthesis used the whole RNA isolate, giving expressed TCRB sequences. Data came from immunoSEQ multiplex PCR; TCRdb stores just in-frame clones and leaves some out. The table has some 150,000 clones, roughly 53% seen once. Study-level findings and limits: Across patients, naive, central memory and Treg TCRB repertoires exhibited apparently greater similarity than was observed across healthy donors. Here, the possible influence of HLA type (on TCRB rearrangement) remained unresolved. Sequencing from cDNA could over-represent high-TCR-expressing cells.

CDR3 size: 15 residues. V trimming: 4 bases; J trimming: 2 bases; junction bases outside the gene matches: 3. Germline assignment: CDR1 KGHSH and CDR2 LQKENI. The rearrangement links TRBV18 to TRBJ2-7, with TRBD1 matching over 12 bases. This sequence was found in a young man in good health. Material for sequencing was Tregs from blood. The CDR3 bases are TGTGCCAGCTCACTCGGGGACAGGGGGCCCTACGAGCAGTACTTC. Translating gives CASSLGDRGPYEQYF.